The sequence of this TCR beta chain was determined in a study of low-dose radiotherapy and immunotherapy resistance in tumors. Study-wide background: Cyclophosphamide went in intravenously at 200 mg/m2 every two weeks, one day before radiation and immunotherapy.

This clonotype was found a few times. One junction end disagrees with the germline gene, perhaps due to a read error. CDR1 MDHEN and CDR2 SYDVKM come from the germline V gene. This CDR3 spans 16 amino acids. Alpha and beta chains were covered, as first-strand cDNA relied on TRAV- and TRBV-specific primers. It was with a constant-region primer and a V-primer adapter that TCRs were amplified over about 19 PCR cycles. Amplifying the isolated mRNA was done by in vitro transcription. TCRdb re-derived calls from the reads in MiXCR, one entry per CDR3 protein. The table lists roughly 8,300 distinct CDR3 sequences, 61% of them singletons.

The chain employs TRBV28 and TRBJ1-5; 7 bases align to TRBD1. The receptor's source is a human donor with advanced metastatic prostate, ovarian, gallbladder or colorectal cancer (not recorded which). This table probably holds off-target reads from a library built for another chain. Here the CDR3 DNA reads TGTGCCACCAGTGACTTACAGGGGAATGCGAATCAGCCCCAGCATTTT. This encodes CATSDLQGNANQPQHF.